This is a list of T cell receptor beta chains from one sample in a study of lymphopenia after photon versus proton radiotherapy. The repertoire was sequenced with immunoSEQ multiplex PCR; TCRdb's copy has only in-frame clones and lacks some. The data show 68,000 or so clones, approximately 90% seen once. This specimen was peripheral blood, taken from a patient treated with photon-based radiotherapy. These receptors originate from a woman between 70 and 85 years old with pancreatic cancer. CDR3s include the opening cysteine and the closing phenylalanine or tryptophan. D genes are given only for firm matches. For some rows the clone size is stated as once, few or many, or as a class when expanded; others skip it.

d_call,clone_size,v_call,j_call,cdr3_nt,cdr3_aa
TRBD2,-,TRBV19,TRBJ2-7,TGTGCCAGTAGCAGACTAGCGGGACTATACGAGCAGTACTTC,CASSRLAGLYEQYF
TRBD1,once,TRBV5-1,TRBJ2-7,TGCGCCAGCAGCCTTCTATCCGGGACAGGGGGCTCCGAGCAGTACTTC,CASSLLSGTGGSEQYF
TRBD2,-,TRBV7-6,TRBJ2-1,TGTGCCAGCAGCCCGGAATGGGGACTAGCGGGCCTCGAGAATGAGCAGTTCTTC,CASSPEWGLAGLENEQFF
-,-,TRBV4-2,TRBJ2-7,TGTGCCAGCAGCCAAGACTTTCGCTCTGGGCCCAGAGAGTATGAGCAGTACTTC,CASSQDFRSGPREYEQYF
-,-,TRBV7-2,TRBJ2-7,TGTGCCAGCAGCCACCGGTTCGAGCAGTACTTC,CASSHRFEQYF
-,few,TRBV7-3,TRBJ2-1,TGTGCCAGCAGCTTAGGAGGGGGCGAGCAGTTCTTC,CASSLGGGEQFF
-,-,TRBV28,TRBJ2-7,TGTGCCAGCAGTCTTCCCCACAGCGAGCAGTACTTC,CASSLPHSEQYF
TRBD2,-,TRBV6-6,TRBJ2-3,TGTGCCAGCAGTACCCCTAGCGGGAGAGGGGTCGATACGCAGTATTTT,CASSTPSGRGVDTQYF
TRBD1,-,TRBV28,TRBJ2-2,TGTGCCAGCAGTCCCCCGGGCAGGGGGCTGGACGGGGAGCTGTTTTTT,CASSPPGRGLDGELFF
TRBD1,-,TRBV2,TRBJ1-5,TGTGCCAGCAGTAACACCGGGACAGGGACTCAGCCCCAGCATTTT,CASSNTGTGTQPQHF
-,-,TRBV5-5,TRBJ1-2,TGTGCCAGCAGCCCGGAGGGGGAACCACTTAACTATGGCTACACCTTC,CASSPEGEPLNYGYTF
TRBD2,-,TRBV7-9,TRBJ2-3,TGTGCCAGCAGCTTAATGGAACTTAGCGGGAGGGCAGATACGCAGTATTTT,CASSLMELSGRADTQYF
-,-,TRBV10-3,TRBJ2-1,TGTGCCAGCAGGGAACGGGATAAAGTTGAGCAGTTCTTC,CASRERDKVEQFF
-,-,TRBV19,TRBJ1-4,TGTGCCAGTACCCCCGTCAGGGGACGGGAAAAACTGTTTTTT,CASTPVRGREKLFF
TRBD2,-,TRBV29-1,TRBJ2-5,TGCAGCGTTGCGGGCGGGAGATTAGAGACCCAGTACTTC,CSVAGGRLETQYF
-,-,TRBV18,TRBJ1-5,TGTGCCAGCTCAAATAGCAATCAGCCCCAGCATTTT,CASSNSNQPQHF
TRBD1,-,TRBV7-9,TRBJ1-2,TGTGCCAGCGGGCGAGGGGGCAGCTATGGCTACACCTTC,CASGRGGSYGYTF
TRBD1,once,TRBV19,TRBJ2-7,TGTGCCAGTAGTCGAGGACCGGGACAGGGGTTCGAGCAGTACTTC,CASSRGPGQGFEQYF
-,few,TRBV4-1,TRBJ2-1,TGCGCCAGCAGCCACCCGGGGAGGAGGAACAATGAGCAGTTCTTC,CASSHPGRRNNEQFF
-,few,TRBV5-4,TRBJ1-1,TGTGCCAGCAGCCTGGGGAGGGTTAACACTGAAGCTTTCTTT,CASSLGRVNTEAFF
-,-,TRBV2,TRBJ1-1,TGTGCCAGCGGGATGGGCCTGGTGAACACTGAAGCTTTCTTT,CASGMGLVNTEAFF
-,-,TRBV19,TRBJ1-1,TGTGCCAGTAGTACCCGACAGGCGGGGAACACTGAAGCTTTCTTT,CASSTRQAGNTEAFF
-,-,TRBV4-1,TRBJ1-2,TGCGCCAGCAGCCAACCCGGGGACTATGGCTACACCTTC,CASSQPGDYGYTF
-,few,TRBV7-2,TRBJ2-4,TGTGCCAGCAGCTTAGTTGGAGGCCTCGAGAGCATTCAGTACTTC,CASSLVGGLESIQYF
TRBD1,-,TRBV28,TRBJ1-1,TGTGCCAGCACTTTTCCCGGAACAGGGGACACTGAAGCTTTCTTT,CASTFPGTGDTEAFF
-,-,TRBV5-4,TRBJ2-7,TGTGCCAGCAGCTTGGACCAGGTCTCCTACGAGCAGTACTTC,CASSLDQVSYEQYF
-,-,TRBV6-5,TRBJ1-5,TGTGCCAGCAGCTCCACAGGGACTCAGCCCCAGCATTTT,CASSSTGTQPQHF
-,-,TRBV29-1,TRBJ1-6,TGCAGCGTTGAAGCCACCCACAGCTCCTATAATTCACCCCTCCACTTT,CSVEATHSSYNSPLHF
TRBD1,-,TRBV9,TRBJ2-1,TGTGCCAGCAGTTGGGGACAGGGTCAGCATGAGCAGTTCTTC,CASSWGQGQHEQFF
-,-,TRBV19,TRBJ2-7,TGTGCCAGTAGTAGCACAGGGACCTTGTTCTACGAGCAGTACTTC,CASSSTGTLFYEQYF
-,-,TRBV7-2,TRBJ2-7,TGTGCCAGCAGCTTTGGGCCGAGCTCCTACGAGCAGTACTTC,CASSFGPSSYEQYF
-,-,TRBV7-6,TRBJ1-3,TGTGCCAGCAGCTTAGTTGGAATCGGAAACAGTAACTCTGGAAACACCATATATTTT,CASSLVGIGNSNSGNTIYF
TRBD1,-,TRBV11-2,TRBJ2-7,TGTGCCAGCAGCAAAGGACAGGGGGGCTTAGCGGAATTATACGAGCAGTACTTC,CASSKGQGGLAELYEQYF
TRBD1,-,TRBV7-2,TRBJ1-4,TGTGCCAGCAGCTTTATGGGACAGGGTCGCGAAAAACTGTTTTTT,CASSFMGQGREKLFF
TRBD2,-,TRBV7-3,TRBJ2-5,TGTGCCAGCAGCGAAGGAGGGCGGGAGGGGGAGACCCAGTACTTC,CASSEGGREGETQYF
-,-,TRBV11-1,TRBJ2-7,TGTGCCAGCAGCACACAGGGATACGAGCAGTACTTC,CASSTQGYEQYF
TRBD1,-,TRBV5-1,TRBJ2-3,TGCGCCAGTCGAGACAGGGGGCTCACAGATACGCAGTATTTT,CASRDRGLTDTQYF
TRBD1,-,TRBV27,TRBJ1-2,TGTGCCAGCAGTTCTGCGACAGGGTTTGGCTACACCTTC,CASSSATGFGYTF
TRBD2,-,TRBV5-1,TRBJ2-1,TGCGCCAGCAGCTGGGGACTAGCGGGCTCCTACAATGAGCAGTTCTTC,CASSWGLAGSYNEQFF
-,-,TRBV5-8,TRBJ2-7,TGTGCCAGCAGCTTGGCCGGGGTCCTCCTCTACGAGCAGTACTTC,CASSLAGVLLYEQYF
TRBD2,medium-sized,TRBV9,TRBJ2-1,TGTGCCAGCAGCTTGGGACTAGCAAAGGGGAATGAGCAGTTCTTC,CASSLGLAKGNEQFF
-,-,TRBV10-2,TRBJ2-3,TGCGCCAGCAGTGAAATCGATACGCAGTATTTT,CASSEIDTQYF